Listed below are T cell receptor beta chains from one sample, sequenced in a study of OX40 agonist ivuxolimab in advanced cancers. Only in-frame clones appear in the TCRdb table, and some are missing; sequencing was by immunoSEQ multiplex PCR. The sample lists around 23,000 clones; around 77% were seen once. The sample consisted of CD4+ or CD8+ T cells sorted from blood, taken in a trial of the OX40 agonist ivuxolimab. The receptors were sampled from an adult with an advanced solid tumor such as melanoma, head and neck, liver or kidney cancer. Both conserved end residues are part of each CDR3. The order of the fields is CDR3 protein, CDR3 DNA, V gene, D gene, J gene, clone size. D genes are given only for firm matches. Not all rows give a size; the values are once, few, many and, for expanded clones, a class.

cdr3_aa: CASSQGPDTGELFF
cdr3_nt: TGCGCCAGCAGCCAAGGGCCGGACACCGGGGAGCTGTTTTTT
v_call: TRBV4-1
d_call: .
j_call: TRBJ2-2
clone_size: .

cdr3_aa: CAWSVLWTRDTGELFF
cdr3_nt: TGTGCCTGGAGTGTACTATGGACCCGGGACACCGGGGAGCTGTTTTTT
v_call: TRBV30
d_call: .
j_call: TRBJ2-2
clone_size: .

cdr3_aa: CASSLRDRAYEQYF
cdr3_nt: TGTGCCAGCAGCCTCCGGGACAGGGCATACGAGCAGTACTTC
v_call: TRBV5-4
d_call: TRBD1
j_call: TRBJ2-7
clone_size: .

cdr3_aa: CASSAFRGPEGGSYEQYF
cdr3_nt: TGTGCCAGCAGCGCATTCAGGGGGCCGGAGGGGGGTTCCTACGAGCAGTACTTC
v_call: TRBV7-8
d_call: TRBD1
j_call: TRBJ2-7
clone_size: once

cdr3_aa: CASSLRLAGNYEQYF
cdr3_nt: TGTGCCAGCAGCCTTAGACTAGCGGGGAACTACGAGCAGTACTTC
v_call: TRBV6-5
d_call: TRBD2
j_call: TRBJ2-7
clone_size: .

cdr3_aa: CASSFGNYGYTF
cdr3_nt: TGTGCCAGCAGTTTCGGGAACTATGGCTACACCTTC
v_call: TRBV28
d_call: .
j_call: TRBJ1-2
clone_size: .

cdr3_aa: CASSPTSGTGELFF
cdr3_nt: TGCGCCAGCAGCCCGACTAGCGGCACCGGGGAGCTGTTTTTT
v_call: TRBV4-1
d_call: TRBD2
j_call: TRBJ2-2
clone_size: .

cdr3_aa: CASSVRDRVSYEQFF
cdr3_nt: TGTGCCAGCAGTGTTCGGGACAGGGTGTCCTATGAGCAGTTCTTC
v_call: TRBV6-1
d_call: TRBD1
j_call: TRBJ2-1
clone_size: .

cdr3_aa: CASSQDLWSGASHSGNTIYF
cdr3_nt: TGCGCCAGCAGCCAAGATTTGTGGTCGGGGGCCTCCCATTCTGGAAACACCATATATTTT
v_call: TRBV4-3
d_call: .
j_call: TRBJ1-3
clone_size: .

cdr3_aa: CSVASYRRSYNEQFF
cdr3_nt: TGCAGCGTTGCCTCCTATCGACGCTCCTACAATGAGCAGTTCTTC
v_call: TRBV29-1
d_call: .
j_call: TRBJ2-1
clone_size: .

cdr3_aa: CASSGVRGSSYEQYF
cdr3_nt: TGTGCCAGCAGTGGAGTCAGGGGAAGCTCCTACGAGCAGTACTTC
v_call: TRBV6-5
d_call: .
j_call: TRBJ2-7
clone_size: .

cdr3_aa: CASSIPGWNTEAFF
cdr3_nt: TGTGCCAGTAGTATTCCAGGGTGGAACACTGAAGCTTTCTTT
v_call: TRBV19
d_call: .
j_call: TRBJ1-1
clone_size: .

cdr3_aa: CASSVGGAGKEKLFF
cdr3_nt: TGTGCCAGCAGCGTAGGGGGGGCAGGGAAGGAAAAACTGTTTTTT
v_call: TRBV9
d_call: .
j_call: TRBJ1-4
clone_size: .

cdr3_aa: CASSQDRWAGGYNEQFF
cdr3_nt: TGCGCCAGCAGCCAAGATCGGTGGGCGGGGGGTTACAATGAGCAGTTCTTC
v_call: TRBV4-3
d_call: TRBD2
j_call: TRBJ2-1
clone_size: few

cdr3_aa: CASSTNNIQYF
cdr3_nt: TGCGCCAGCAGCACCAACAACATTCAGTACTTC
v_call: TRBV5-1
d_call: .
j_call: TRBJ2-4
clone_size: .

cdr3_aa: CASSYGGMKTQYF
cdr3_nt: TGTGCCAGCAGTTACGGGGGCATGAAGACCCAGTACTTC
v_call: TRBV6-5
d_call: .
j_call: TRBJ2-5
clone_size: .

cdr3_aa: CASRRGVQGSNVLTF
cdr3_nt: TGTGCCAGCAGGCGAGGGGTCCAGGGTTCCAACGTCCTGACTTTC
v_call: TRBV13
d_call: .
j_call: TRBJ2-6
clone_size: few

cdr3_aa: CASSQEWTGGSLYEQFF
cdr3_nt: TGCGCCAGCAGCCAAGAGTGGACGGGGGGGAGTCTCTATGAGCAGTTCTTC
v_call: TRBV4-3
d_call: TRBD2
j_call: TRBJ2-1
clone_size: .

cdr3_aa: CAWNPSGSSNQPQHF
cdr3_nt: TGTGCCTGGAACCCCTCAGGGAGTAGCAATCAGCCCCAGCATTTT
v_call: TRBV30
d_call: .
j_call: TRBJ1-5
clone_size: .

cdr3_aa: CASSRWTTAPEAFF
cdr3_nt: TGTGCCAGCAGCCGATGGACAACAGCCCCTGAAGCTTTCTTT
v_call: TRBV6-5
d_call: .
j_call: TRBJ1-1
clone_size: .

cdr3_aa: CASSRQTEAFF
cdr3_nt: TGTGCCAGCAGCCGACAGACTGAAGCTTTCTTT
v_call: TRBV6-5
d_call: .
j_call: TRBJ1-1
clone_size: .

cdr3_aa: CASSYSNGGLYEQYF
cdr3_nt: TGTGCCAGCAGTTACTCGAACGGGGGGCTATACGAGCAGTACTTC
v_call: TRBV6-6
d_call: .
j_call: TRBJ2-7
clone_size: .

cdr3_aa: CASSLGQGGFGANVLTF
cdr3_nt: TGTGCCAGCAGCTTAGGCCAGGGGGGGTTTGGGGCCAACGTCCTGACTTTC
v_call: TRBV7-9
d_call: .
j_call: TRBJ2-6
clone_size: .

cdr3_aa: CASSLSPDRVETQYF
cdr3_nt: TGTGCCAGCAGCTTAAGCCCTGACAGGGTCGAGACCCAGTACTTC
v_call: TRBV13
d_call: TRBD1
j_call: TRBJ2-5
clone_size: once

cdr3_aa: CASSQFTVSYNEQFF
cdr3_nt: TGCGCCAGCAGCCAATTCACAGTTTCCTACAATGAGCAGTTCTTC
v_call: TRBV4-1
d_call: .
j_call: TRBJ2-1
clone_size: once

cdr3_aa: CASSYSLAGNNEQFF
cdr3_nt: TGTGCCAGCAGTTACTCCCTAGCGGGGAACAATGAGCAGTTCTTC
v_call: TRBV6-5
d_call: TRBD2
j_call: TRBJ2-1
clone_size: few

cdr3_aa: CASSQGTGSSYNSPLHF
cdr3_nt: TGCGCCAGCAGCCAGGGGACAGGGAGCTCCTATAATTCACCCCTCCACTTT
v_call: TRBV4-3
d_call: TRBD1
j_call: TRBJ1-6
clone_size: once

cdr3_aa: CATSRVGSGNQPQHF
cdr3_nt: TGTGCCACCAGCAGAGTCGGATCTGGGAATCAGCCCCAGCATTTT
v_call: TRBV15
d_call: .
j_call: TRBJ1-5
clone_size: once

cdr3_aa: CASSPQTRLVAFF
cdr3_nt: TGTGCCAGCAGTCCTCAGACACGGCTGGTAGCTTTCTTT
v_call: TRBV6-5
d_call: .
j_call: TRBJ1-1
clone_size: .

cdr3_aa: CASSDNNEQFF
cdr3_nt: TGTGCCAGCAGTGATAACAATGAGCAGTTCTTC
v_call: TRBV6-1
d_call: .
j_call: TRBJ2-1
clone_size: .

cdr3_aa: CASSDSDYGGYTF
cdr3_nt: TGTGCCAGCAGCGATTCGGACTATGGAGGCTACACCTTC
v_call: TRBV9
d_call: .
j_call: TRBJ1-2
clone_size: .

cdr3_aa: CASSYRQGASYNEQFF
cdr3_nt: TGTGCCAGCAGCTATCGACAGGGGGCATCCTACAATGAGCAGTTCTTC
v_call: TRBV9
d_call: TRBD1
j_call: TRBJ2-1
clone_size: few

cdr3_aa: CASSDLQTPYEQYF
cdr3_nt: TGTGCCAGCAGCGATCTACAGACCCCCTACGAGCAGTACTTC
v_call: TRBV9
d_call: .
j_call: TRBJ2-7
clone_size: .

cdr3_aa: CASSQEDSSYEQYF
cdr3_nt: TGCGCCAGCAGCCAAGAGGACAGCTCCTACGAGCAGTACTTC
v_call: TRBV4-3
d_call: .
j_call: TRBJ2-7
clone_size: .

cdr3_aa: CASSSGPGETQYF
cdr3_nt: TGTGCCAGCAGTTCCGGGCCTGGGGAGACCCAGTACTTC
v_call: TRBV2
d_call: .
j_call: TRBJ2-5
clone_size: .

cdr3_aa: CASSQGAGAYEQYF
cdr3_nt: TGCGCCAGCAGCCAAGGGGCGGGGGCCTACGAGCAGTACTTC
v_call: TRBV4-3
d_call: TRBD2
j_call: TRBJ2-7
clone_size: medium-sized

cdr3_aa: CASSPPPNQVAFF
cdr3_nt: TGTGCCAGCAGCCCTCCACCAAACCAGGTGGCTTTCTTT
v_call: TRBV9
d_call: .
j_call: TRBJ1-1
clone_size: few

cdr3_aa: CAWSVNSSTASWQYF
cdr3_nt: TGTGCCTGGAGTGTAAACTCTTCTACCGCGTCCTGGCAGTATTTT
v_call: TRBV30
d_call: .
j_call: TRBJ2-3
clone_size: .

cdr3_aa: CASSIAQVWQGEPPPGYEQYF
cdr3_nt: TGTGCCAGTAGTATAGCCCAGGTTTGGCAGGGCGAACCCCCTCCAGGCTACGAGCAGTACTTC
v_call: TRBV19
d_call: .
j_call: TRBJ2-7
clone_size: few

cdr3_aa: CASSQDWGSSYEQYF
cdr3_nt: TGCGCCAGCAGCCAAGATTGGGGGAGCTCCTACGAGCAGTACTTC
v_call: TRBV4-3
d_call: .
j_call: TRBJ2-7
clone_size: .

cdr3_aa: CASSEGTDRYSNQPQHF
cdr3_nt: TGTGCCAGCAGTGAGGGGACAGATCGTTATAGCAATCAGCCCCAGCATTTT
v_call: TRBV2
d_call: TRBD1
j_call: TRBJ1-5
clone_size: .

cdr3_aa: CASSWGANNEQFF
cdr3_nt: TGTGCCAGCAGCTGGGGGGCAAACAATGAGCAGTTCTTC
v_call: TRBV7-8
d_call: .
j_call: TRBJ2-1
clone_size: .

cdr3_aa: CASRERTGHRVNTEAFF
cdr3_nt: TGCGCCAGCCGAGAGAGGACAGGGCACCGGGTTAACACTGAAGCTTTCTTT
v_call: TRBV5-1
d_call: TRBD1
j_call: TRBJ1-1
clone_size: .

cdr3_aa: CASSFAGQNTEAFF
cdr3_nt: TGTGCCAGCAGCTTCGCTGGACAGAACACTGAAGCTTTCTTT
v_call: TRBV5-6
d_call: .
j_call: TRBJ1-1
clone_size: .

cdr3_aa: CASSQETGDSYEQYF
cdr3_nt: TGCGCCAGCAGCCAAGAGACGGGGGACTCCTACGAGCAGTACTTC
v_call: TRBV4-1
d_call: .
j_call: TRBJ2-7
clone_size: once

cdr3_aa: CASSLSRGTQETQYF
cdr3_nt: TGTGCCAGCAGCTTATCGCGAGGGACTCAAGAGACCCAGTACTTC
v_call: TRBV7-8
d_call: .
j_call: TRBJ2-5
clone_size: .

cdr3_aa: CASSLVATNTGELFF
cdr3_nt: TGTGCCAGCAGCTTAGTGGCGACCAACACCGGGGAGCTGTTTTTT
v_call: TRBV7-9
d_call: .
j_call: TRBJ2-2
clone_size: .

cdr3_aa: CASSSGQGGSEAFF
cdr3_nt: TGTGCCAGCAGCTCGGGACAGGGGGGTTCTGAAGCTTTCTTT
v_call: TRBV7-2
d_call: TRBD1
j_call: TRBJ1-1
clone_size: .

cdr3_aa: CAGATSGELYEQYF
cdr3_nt: TGTGCCGGGGCCACTAGCGGGGAACTGTACGAGCAGTACTTC
v_call: TRBV7-9
d_call: TRBD2
j_call: TRBJ2-7
clone_size: .

cdr3_aa: CASSPGGGTFTDTQYF
cdr3_nt: TGTGCCAGCAGCCCTGGGGGGGGAACATTCACAGATACGCAGTATTTT
v_call: TRBV7-6
d_call: TRBD2
j_call: TRBJ2-3
clone_size: .

cdr3_aa: CASSVRGVNTEAFF
cdr3_nt: TGTGCCAGCAGTGTTCGGGGGGTTAATACTGAAGCTTTCTTT
v_call: TRBV2
d_call: .
j_call: TRBJ1-1
clone_size: .

cdr3_aa: CASSEVLGARYEQYF
cdr3_nt: TGTGCCAGCAGTGAGGTCCTCGGGGCCCGCTACGAGCAGTACTTC
v_call: TRBV2
d_call: .
j_call: TRBJ2-7
clone_size: .

cdr3_aa: CASGENYHGYTF
cdr3_nt: TGTGCCAGCGGTGAAAACTATCATGGCTACACCTTC
v_call: TRBV11-2
d_call: .
j_call: TRBJ1-2
clone_size: once

cdr3_aa: CASSPHTSEAFF
cdr3_nt: TGTGCCAGCAGCCCCCACACCTCTGAAGCTTTCTTT
v_call: TRBV7-2
d_call: .
j_call: TRBJ1-1
clone_size: .

cdr3_aa: CASSLTPGRYGYTF
cdr3_nt: TGTGCCAGCAGCTTGACGCCAGGCCGCTATGGCTACACCTTC
v_call: TRBV4-2
d_call: .
j_call: TRBJ1-2
clone_size: .